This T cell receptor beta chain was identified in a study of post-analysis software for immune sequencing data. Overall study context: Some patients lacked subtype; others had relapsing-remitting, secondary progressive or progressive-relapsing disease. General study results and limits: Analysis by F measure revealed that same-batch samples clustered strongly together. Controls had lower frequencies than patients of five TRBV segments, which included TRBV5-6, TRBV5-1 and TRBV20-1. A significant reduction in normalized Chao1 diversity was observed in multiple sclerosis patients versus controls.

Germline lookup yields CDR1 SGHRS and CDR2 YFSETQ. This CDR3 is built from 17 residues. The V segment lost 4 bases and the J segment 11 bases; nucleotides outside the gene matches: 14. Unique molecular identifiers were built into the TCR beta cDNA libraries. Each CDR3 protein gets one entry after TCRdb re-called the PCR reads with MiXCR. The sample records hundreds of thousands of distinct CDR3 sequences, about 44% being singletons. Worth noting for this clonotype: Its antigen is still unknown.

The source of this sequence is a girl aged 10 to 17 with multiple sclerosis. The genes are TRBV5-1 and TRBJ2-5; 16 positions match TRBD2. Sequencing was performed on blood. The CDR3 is CASSLGTSGRALGEQYF. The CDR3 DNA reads TGCGCCAGCAGCCTGGGGACTAGCGGGAGGGCCTTAGGTGAGCAGTACTTC.